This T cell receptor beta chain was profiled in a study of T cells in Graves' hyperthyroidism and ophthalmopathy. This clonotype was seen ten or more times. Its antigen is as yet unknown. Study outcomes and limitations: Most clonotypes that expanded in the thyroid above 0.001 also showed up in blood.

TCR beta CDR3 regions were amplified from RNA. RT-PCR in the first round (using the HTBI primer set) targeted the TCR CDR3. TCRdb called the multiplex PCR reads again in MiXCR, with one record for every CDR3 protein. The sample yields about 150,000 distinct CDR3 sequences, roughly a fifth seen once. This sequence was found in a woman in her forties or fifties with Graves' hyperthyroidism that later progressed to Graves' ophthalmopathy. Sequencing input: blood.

The CDR3 protein is CASSYRGGYEQYF. The CDR3 nucleotides are TGTGCCAGCAGTTACAGGGGAGGCTACGAGCAGTACTTC. V and J are TRBV27 and TRBJ2-7; D is possibly TRBD1 (7 bases). This CDR3 has 13 residues. V lost 4 bases to trimming and J lost 3 bases, with 10 bases between them. Germline CDR1 is MNHEY and CDR2 is SMNVEV (reference sequence).